These T cell receptor beta chains were read from a single sample in a study of early T cells in non-severe SARS-CoV-2 infection. TCRdb re-analysed the 5' RACE reads in MiXCR, keeping a single row per CDR3 protein. The profile shows 50,000 to 70,000 distinct CDR3 sequences, around 8.9% of them singletons. Material: whole blood. These receptors all come from an adult who was a healthcare worker with PCR-confirmed SARS-CoV-2 infection or an uninfected control (not recorded which). CDR3s include the opening cysteine and the closing phenylalanine or tryptophan. The order of the fields is V gene, J gene, D gene, clone size, CDR3 protein, CDR3 DNA. D genes are given only for firm matches. Part of the rows lack a size; the others show once, few, many or a class for expanded clones.

TRBV29-1	TRBJ2-4	TRBD2	few	CSVWSGSPLSGIQYF	TGCAGCGTTTGGAGCGGGAGCCCTCTAAGTGGCATTCAGTACTTC
TRBV5-4	TRBJ2-2	NA	few	CAPSLLGGELFF	TGTGCCCCCAGCTTGTTGGGCGGGGAGCTGTTTTTT
TRBV6-5	TRBJ1-1	TRBD1	many	CASRGQGALAEAFF	TGTGCCAGCAGGGGACAGGGGGCGCTGGCTGAAGCTTTCTTT
TRBV12-3/TRBV12-4	TRBJ1-5	NA	NA	CASSLGGQYQPQHF	TGTGCCAGCAGCTTGGGGGGGCAATATCAGCCCCAGCATTTT
TRBV28	TRBJ1-1	NA	NA	CASEQGSNTEAFF	TGTGCCAGCGAACAGGGCTCGAACACTGAAGCTTTCTTT
TRBV5-8	TRBJ2-3	NA	many	CASSSVRTSTDTQYF	TGTGCCAGCAGCTCAGTTCGCACTAGCACAGATACGCAGTATTTT
TRBV28	TRBJ1-2	NA	many	CASSLPGDGGISF	TGTGCCAGCAGTTTACCCGGGGACGGAGGCATCTCCTTC
TRBV4-3	TRBJ1-2	NA	many	CASSQEAVRGYGYTF	TGCGCCAGCAGCCAAGAGGCAGTTCGGGGCTATGGCTACACCTTC
TRBV30	TRBJ1-1	NA	many	CAWSVYSTEAFF	TGTGCCTGGAGTGTATACAGCACTGAAGCTTTCTTT
TRBV28	TRBJ2-7	NA	many	CASANYEQYF	TGTGCCAGCGCAAACTACGAGCAGTACTTC
TRBV19	TRBJ2-5	TRBD2	many	CASSIGLAGQETQYF	TGTGCCAGTAGTATCGGACTAGCGGGACAAGAGACCCAGTACTTC
TRBV30	TRBJ2-2	TRBD2	few	CAWSGTSGRTGGTGELFF	TGTGCCTGGAGCGGGACTAGCGGGAGAACAGGGGGCACCGGGGAGCTGTTTTTT
TRBV5-1	TRBJ2-2	TRBD1	many	CASTRRQGSNTGELFF	TGCGCCAGCACCCGTAGACAGGGTTCGAACACCGGGGAGCTGTTTTTT
TRBV5-1	TRBJ2-3	NA	NA	CASSLDSAGILHDTQYF	TGCGCCAGCAGCTTGGATTCTGCCGGGATCCTACATGATACGCAGTATTTT
TRBV12-3/TRBV12-4	TRBJ2-7	TRBD1	many	CASSPSDRASHEQYF	TGTGCCAGCAGTCCATCGGACAGGGCTTCCCACGAGCAGTACTTC
TRBV7-2	TRBJ2-3	TRBD1	many	CASSQRDRGLGTDTQYF	TGTGCCAGCAGCCAACGGGACAGGGGATTGGGCACAGATACGCAGTATTTT
TRBV11-2	TRBJ2-1	TRBD2	many	CASSLEASGRAWQFF	TGTGCCAGCAGCTTAGAGGCTAGCGGGAGGGCCTGGCAGTTCTTC
TRBV5-1	TRBJ2-5	TRBD2	NA	CASSSGTSGPLETQYF	TGCGCCAGCAGCTCTGGGACTAGCGGGCCCCTTGAGACCCAGTACTTC
TRBV12-3/TRBV12-4	TRBJ2-4	NA	many	CASSGGLTPSKNIQYF	TGTGCCAGCAGTGGGGGACTGACCCCTTCCAAAAACATTCAGTACTTC
TRBV3-1	TRBJ2-2	NA	few	CASSYPGWEANTGELFF	TGTGCCAGCAGTTACCCTGGGTGGGAGGCGAACACCGGGGAGCTGTTTTTT
TRBV3-1	TRBJ2-7	NA	few	CASSQASSSEQYF	TGTGCCAGCAGCCAAGCCTCCTCCTCCGAGCAGTACTTC
TRBV6-6	TRBJ2-3	NA	NA	CASSYSSGREDADTQYF	TGTGCCAGCAGTTACTCGTCCGGGCGGGAAGACGCAGATACGCAGTATTTT
TRBV3-1	TRBJ2-4	NA	NA	CASSQEVEGAAKNIQYF	TGTGCCAGCAGCCAAGAGGTGGAGGGGGCGGCCAAAAACATTCAGTACTTC
TRBV7-9	TRBJ2-7	TRBD1	many	CASSLQGASYEQYF	TGTGCCAGCAGCCTACAGGGGGCCTCCTACGAGCAGTACTTC